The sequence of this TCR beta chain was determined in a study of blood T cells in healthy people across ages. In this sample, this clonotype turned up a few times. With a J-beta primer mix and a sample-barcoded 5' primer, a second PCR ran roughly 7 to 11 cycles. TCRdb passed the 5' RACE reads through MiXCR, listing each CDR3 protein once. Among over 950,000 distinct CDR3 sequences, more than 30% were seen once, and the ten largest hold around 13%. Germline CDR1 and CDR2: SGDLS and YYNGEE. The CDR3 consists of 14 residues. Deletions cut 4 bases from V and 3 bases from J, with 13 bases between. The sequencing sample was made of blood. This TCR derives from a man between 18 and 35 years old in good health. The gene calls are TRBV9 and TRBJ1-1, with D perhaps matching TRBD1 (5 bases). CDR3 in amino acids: CASSQGADHTEAFF. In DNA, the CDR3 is TGTGCCAGCAGCCAGGGAGCAGATCACACTGAAGCTTTCTTT.